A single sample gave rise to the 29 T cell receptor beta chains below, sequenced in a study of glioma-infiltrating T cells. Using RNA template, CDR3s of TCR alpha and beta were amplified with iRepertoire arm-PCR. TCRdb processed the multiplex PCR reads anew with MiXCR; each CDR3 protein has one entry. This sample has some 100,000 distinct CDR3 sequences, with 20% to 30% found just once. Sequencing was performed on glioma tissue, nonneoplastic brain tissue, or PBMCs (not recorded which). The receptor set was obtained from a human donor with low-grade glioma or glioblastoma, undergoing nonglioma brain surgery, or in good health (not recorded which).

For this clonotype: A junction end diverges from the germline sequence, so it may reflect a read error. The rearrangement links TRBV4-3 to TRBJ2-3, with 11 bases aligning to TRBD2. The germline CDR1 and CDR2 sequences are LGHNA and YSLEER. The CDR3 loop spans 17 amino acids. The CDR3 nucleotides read TGCGCCAGCAGCCAAGAGTGGCTAGCGGGAGGCACAAATACGCAGTATTTT. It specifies CASSQEWLAGGTNTQYF.

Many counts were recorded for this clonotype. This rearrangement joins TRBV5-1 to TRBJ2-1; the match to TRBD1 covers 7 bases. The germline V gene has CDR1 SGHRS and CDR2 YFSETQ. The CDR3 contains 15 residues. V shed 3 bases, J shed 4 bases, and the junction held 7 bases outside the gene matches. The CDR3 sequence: CASSWGQRQYNEQFF. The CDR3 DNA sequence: TGCGCCAGCAGCTGGGGACAGAGGCAATACAATGAGCAGTTCTTC.

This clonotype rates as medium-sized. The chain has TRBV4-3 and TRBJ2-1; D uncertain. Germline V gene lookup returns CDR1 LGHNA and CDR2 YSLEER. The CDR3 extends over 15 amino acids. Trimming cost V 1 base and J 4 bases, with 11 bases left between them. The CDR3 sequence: CASSQASQRYNEQFF. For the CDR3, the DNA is TGCGCCAGCAGCCAAGCAAGTCAGAGATACAATGAGCAGTTCTTC.

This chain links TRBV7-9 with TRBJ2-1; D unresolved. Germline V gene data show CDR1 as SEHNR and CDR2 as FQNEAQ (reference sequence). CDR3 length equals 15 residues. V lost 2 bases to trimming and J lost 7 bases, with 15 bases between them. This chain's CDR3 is CASSLMSVSLNEQFF. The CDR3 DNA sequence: TGTGCCAGCAGCTTAATGAGCGTGAGTTTAAATGAGCAGTTCTTC.

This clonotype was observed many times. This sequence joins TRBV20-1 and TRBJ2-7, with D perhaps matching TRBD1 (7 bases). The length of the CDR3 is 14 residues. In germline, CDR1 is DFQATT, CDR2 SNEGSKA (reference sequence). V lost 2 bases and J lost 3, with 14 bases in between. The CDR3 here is CSARWRDRVYEQYF. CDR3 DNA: TGCAGTGCTAGATGGAGGGACAGAGTCTACGAGCAGTACTTC.

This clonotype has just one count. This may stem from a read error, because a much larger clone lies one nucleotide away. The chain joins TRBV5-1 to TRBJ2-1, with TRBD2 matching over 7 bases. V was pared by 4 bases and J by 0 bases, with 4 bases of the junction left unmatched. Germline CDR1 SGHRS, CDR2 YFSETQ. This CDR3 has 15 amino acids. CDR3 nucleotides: TGCGCCAGCAGCCACAAGCGGGGCTCCTACAATGAGCAGTTCTTC. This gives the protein CASSHKRGSYNEQFF. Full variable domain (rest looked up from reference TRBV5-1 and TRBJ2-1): KAGVTQTPRYLIKTRGQQVTLSCSPISGHRSVSWYQQTPGQGLQFLFEYFSETQRNKGNFPGRFSGRQFSNSRSEMNVSTLELGDSALYLCASSHKRGSYNEQFFGPGTRLTVL.

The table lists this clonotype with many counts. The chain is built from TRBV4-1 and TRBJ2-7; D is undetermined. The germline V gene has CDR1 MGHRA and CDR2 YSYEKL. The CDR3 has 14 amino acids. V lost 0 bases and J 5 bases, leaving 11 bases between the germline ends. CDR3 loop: CASSQDSPTDEQYF. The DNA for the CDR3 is TGCGCCAGCAGCCAAGATTCGCCCACCGACGAGCAGTACTTC.

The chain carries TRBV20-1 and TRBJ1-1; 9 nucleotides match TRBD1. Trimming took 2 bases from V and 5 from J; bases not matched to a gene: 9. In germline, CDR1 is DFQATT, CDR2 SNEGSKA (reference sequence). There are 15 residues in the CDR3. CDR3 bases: TGCAGTGCTAGAACACGAACAGGGGGCAGGACTGAAGCTTTCTTT. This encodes CSARTRTGGRTEAFF.

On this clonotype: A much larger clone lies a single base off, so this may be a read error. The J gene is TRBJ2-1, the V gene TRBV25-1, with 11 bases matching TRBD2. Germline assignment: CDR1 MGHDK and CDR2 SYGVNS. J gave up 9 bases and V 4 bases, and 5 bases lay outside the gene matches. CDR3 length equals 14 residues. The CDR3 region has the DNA TGTGCCAGCAGTGTAGCGGGAGGGCAGAGTGAGCAGTTCTTC. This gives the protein CASSVAGGQSEQFF.

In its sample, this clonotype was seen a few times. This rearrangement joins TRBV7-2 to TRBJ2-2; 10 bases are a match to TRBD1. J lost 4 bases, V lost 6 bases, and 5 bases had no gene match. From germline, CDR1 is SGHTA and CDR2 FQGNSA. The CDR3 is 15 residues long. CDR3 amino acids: CASSERTGGTGELFF. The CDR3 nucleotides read TGTGCCAGCAGTGAAAGGACAGGGGGCACCGGGGAGCTGTTTTTT.

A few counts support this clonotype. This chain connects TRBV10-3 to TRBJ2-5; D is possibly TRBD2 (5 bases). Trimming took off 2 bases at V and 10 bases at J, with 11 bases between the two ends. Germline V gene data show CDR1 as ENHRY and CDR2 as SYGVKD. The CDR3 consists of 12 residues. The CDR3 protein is CAISEAGVSQYF. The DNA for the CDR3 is TGTGCCATCAGTGAGGCGGGTGTAAGCCAGTACTTC.

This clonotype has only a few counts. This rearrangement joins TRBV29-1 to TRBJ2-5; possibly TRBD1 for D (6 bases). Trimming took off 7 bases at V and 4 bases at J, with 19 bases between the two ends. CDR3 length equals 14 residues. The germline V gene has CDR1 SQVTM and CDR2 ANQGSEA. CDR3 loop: CSASTTGLGETQYF. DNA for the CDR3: TGCAGCGCTTCTACGACAGGCTTGGGAGAGACCCAGTACTTC.

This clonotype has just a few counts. CDR3 protein: CSVRRTSGREDEQFF. In DNA form, the CDR3 reads TGCAGCGTCCGAAGGACTAGCGGGAGGGAGGATGAGCAGTTCTTC. The rearrangement joins TRBV29-1 to TRBJ2-1, with 15 bases lining up with TRBD2. Losses at the gene ends were 6 bases for V and 8 bases for J; bases not matched to a gene: 8. The CDR3 spans 15 residues. Per the germline V gene, CDR1 is SQVTM and CDR2 is ANQGSEA.

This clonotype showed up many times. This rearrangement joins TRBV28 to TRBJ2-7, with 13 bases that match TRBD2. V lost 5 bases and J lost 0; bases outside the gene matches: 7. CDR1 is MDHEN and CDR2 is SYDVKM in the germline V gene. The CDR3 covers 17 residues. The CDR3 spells CASSPGTSGVSSYEQYF. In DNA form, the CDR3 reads TGTGCCAGCAGTCCAGGGACTAGCGGGGTTAGCTCCTACGAGCAGTACTTC.

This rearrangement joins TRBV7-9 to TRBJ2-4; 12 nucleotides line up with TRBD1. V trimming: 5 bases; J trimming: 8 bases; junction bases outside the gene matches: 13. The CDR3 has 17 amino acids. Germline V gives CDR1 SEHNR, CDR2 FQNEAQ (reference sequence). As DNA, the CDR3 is TGTGCCAGCAGCCAAGAGGGGACAGGGGGCGCCAAGGACATTCAGTACTTC. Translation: CASSQEGTGGAKDIQYF. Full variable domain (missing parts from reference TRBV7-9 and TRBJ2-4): DTGVSQNPRHKITKRGQNVTFRCDPISEHNRLYWYRQTLGQGPEFLTYFQNEAQLEKSRLLSDRFSAERPKGSFSTLEIQRTEQGDSAMYLCASSQEGTGGAKDIQYFGAGTRLSVL.

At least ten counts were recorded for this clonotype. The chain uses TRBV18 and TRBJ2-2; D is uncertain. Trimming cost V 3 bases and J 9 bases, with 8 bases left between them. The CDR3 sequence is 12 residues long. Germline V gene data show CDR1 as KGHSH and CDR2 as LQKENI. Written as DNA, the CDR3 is TGTGCCAGCTCACCCGCGAAGAGGGAGCTGTTTTTT. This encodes CASSPAKRELFF. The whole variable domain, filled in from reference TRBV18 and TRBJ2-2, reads NAGVMQNPRHLVRRRGQEARLRCSPMKGHSHVYWYRQLPEEGLKFMVYLQKENIIDESGMPKERFSAEFPKEGPSILRIQQVVRGDSAAYFCASSPAKRELFFGEGSRLTVL.

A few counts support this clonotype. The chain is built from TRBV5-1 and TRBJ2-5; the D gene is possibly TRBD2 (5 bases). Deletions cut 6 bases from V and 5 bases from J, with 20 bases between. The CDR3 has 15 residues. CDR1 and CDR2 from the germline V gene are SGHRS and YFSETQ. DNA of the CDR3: TGCGCCAGCAAAAGAGGGTACCCGGGTAAGGAGACCCAGTACTTC. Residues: CASKRGYPGKETQYF.

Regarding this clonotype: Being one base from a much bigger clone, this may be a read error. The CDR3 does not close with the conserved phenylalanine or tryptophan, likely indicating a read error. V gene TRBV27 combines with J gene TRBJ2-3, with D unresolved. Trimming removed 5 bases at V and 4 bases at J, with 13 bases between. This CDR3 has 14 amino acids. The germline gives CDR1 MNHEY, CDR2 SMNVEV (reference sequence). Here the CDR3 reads CASSLSLSADTQYS. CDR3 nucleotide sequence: TGTGCCAGCAGTCTCTCGTTGAGCGCAGATACGCAGTATTCT.

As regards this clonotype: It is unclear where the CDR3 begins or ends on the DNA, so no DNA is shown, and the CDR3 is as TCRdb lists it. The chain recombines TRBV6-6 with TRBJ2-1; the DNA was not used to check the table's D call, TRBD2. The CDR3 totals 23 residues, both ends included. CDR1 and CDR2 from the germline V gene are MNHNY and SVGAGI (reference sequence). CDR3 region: CASSFYICSARGETSGYYNEQFF.

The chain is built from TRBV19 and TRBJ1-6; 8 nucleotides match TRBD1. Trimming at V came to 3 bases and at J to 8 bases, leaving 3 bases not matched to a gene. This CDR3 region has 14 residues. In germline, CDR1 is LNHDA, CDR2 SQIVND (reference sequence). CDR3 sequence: CASSIETGDSPLHF. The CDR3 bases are TGTGCCAGTAGTATCGAGACAGGGGATTCACCCCTCCACTTT.

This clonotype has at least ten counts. The CDR3 protein is CASSYGQIIYEQYF. CDR3 DNA sequence: TGTGCCAGCAGTTACGGGCAGATCATCTACGAGCAGTACTTC. The V gene is TRBV6-2 or TRBV6-3, the J gene TRBJ2-7; D uncertain. V gave up 2 bases and J gave up 3 bases, with 11 bases separating them. Germline loops: CDR1 MNHEY, CDR2 SVGEGT. The CDR3 contains 14 residues.

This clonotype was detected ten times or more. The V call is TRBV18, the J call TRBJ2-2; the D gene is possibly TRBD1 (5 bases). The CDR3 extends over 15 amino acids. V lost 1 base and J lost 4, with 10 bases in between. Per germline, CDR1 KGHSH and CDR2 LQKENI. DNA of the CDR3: TGTGCCAGCTCACCACAGGGGTACGGCACCGGGGAGCTGTTTTTT. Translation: CASSPQGYGTGELFF.

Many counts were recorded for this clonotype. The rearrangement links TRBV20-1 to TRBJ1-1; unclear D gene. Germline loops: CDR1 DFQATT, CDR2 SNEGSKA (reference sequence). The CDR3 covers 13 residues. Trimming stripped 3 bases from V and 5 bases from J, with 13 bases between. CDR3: CSARGEVGTEAFF. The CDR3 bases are TGCAGTGCTAGGGGCGAAGTGGGAACTGAAGCTTTCTTT.

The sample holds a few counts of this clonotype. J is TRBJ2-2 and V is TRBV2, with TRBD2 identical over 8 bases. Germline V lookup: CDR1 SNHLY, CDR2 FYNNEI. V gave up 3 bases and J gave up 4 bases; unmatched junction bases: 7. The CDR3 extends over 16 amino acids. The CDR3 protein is CASSDSAGAGTGELFF. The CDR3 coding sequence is TGTGCCAGCAGTGACTCAGCGGGAGCCGGCACCGGGGAGCTGTTTTTT.

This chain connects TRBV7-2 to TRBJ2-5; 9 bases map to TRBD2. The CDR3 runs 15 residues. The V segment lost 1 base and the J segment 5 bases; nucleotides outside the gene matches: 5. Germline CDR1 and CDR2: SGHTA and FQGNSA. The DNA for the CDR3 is TGTGCCAGCAGCTTAGGGTCTAGCGGGATCGAGACCCAGTACTTC. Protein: CASSLGSSGIETQYF. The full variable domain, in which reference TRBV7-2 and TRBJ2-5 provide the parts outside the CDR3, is GAGVSQSPSNKVTEKGKDVELRCDPISGHTALYWYRQSLGQGLEFLIYFQGNSAPDKSGLPSDRFSAERTGGSVSTLTIQRTQQEDSAVYLCASSLGSSGIETQYFGPGTRLLVL.

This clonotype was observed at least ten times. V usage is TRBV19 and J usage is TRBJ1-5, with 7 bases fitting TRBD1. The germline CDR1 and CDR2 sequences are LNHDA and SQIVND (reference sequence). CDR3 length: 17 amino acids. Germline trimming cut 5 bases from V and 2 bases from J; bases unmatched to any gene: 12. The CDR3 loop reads CASSPLRQGRGNQPQHF. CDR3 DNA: TGTGCCAGTAGTCCGCTCAGACAGGGCAGGGGCAATCAGCCCCAGCATTTT.

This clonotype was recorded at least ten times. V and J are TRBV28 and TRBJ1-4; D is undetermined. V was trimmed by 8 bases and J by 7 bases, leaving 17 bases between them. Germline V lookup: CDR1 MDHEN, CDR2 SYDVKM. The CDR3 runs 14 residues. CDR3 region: CASGLYGAAEKLFF. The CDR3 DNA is TGTGCCAGCGGGCTTTACGGAGCGGCTGAAAAACTGTTTTTT.

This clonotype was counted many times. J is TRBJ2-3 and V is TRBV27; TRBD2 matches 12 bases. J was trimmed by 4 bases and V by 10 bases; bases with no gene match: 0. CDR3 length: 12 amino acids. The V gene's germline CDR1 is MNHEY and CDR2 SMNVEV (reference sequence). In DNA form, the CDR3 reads TGTGCCACTAGCGGGGGGGCAGATACGCAGTATTTT. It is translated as CATSGGADTQYF.

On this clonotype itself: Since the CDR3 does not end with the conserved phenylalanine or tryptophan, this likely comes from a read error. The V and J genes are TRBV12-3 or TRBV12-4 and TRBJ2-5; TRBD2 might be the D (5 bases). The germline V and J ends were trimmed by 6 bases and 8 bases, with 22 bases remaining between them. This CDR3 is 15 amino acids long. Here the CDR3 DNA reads TGTGCCAGCAGCCACGGACCGGCCAGGAGCGGAACCCAGTACTTA. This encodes CASSHGPARSGTQYL.